This T cell receptor beta chain comes out of a study of shared clonotypes between healthy human individuals. General study results and limits: Roughly 4.6% of naive CD4 clonotypes were common to several donors.

The CDR3 has 12 residues. Germline CDR1 reads SNHLY; CDR2 reads FYNNEI. V was clipped by 6 bases and J by 7 bases, with 10 bases between them. A remark on this clone: Its antigen is still unknown.

TCRdb's table, derived via immunoSEQ multiplex PCR, lists solely in-frame clones and lacks some. The sample contains hundreds of thousands of clones, roughly 70% of which appear only once. The rearrangement links TRBV2 to TRBJ1-5; no definite D call. What was sequenced was memory CD4+ T cells sorted from blood. Subset here: CD45RA-negative fraction. The TCR comes from a woman in her twenties or thirties in good health. The CDR3 bases are TGTGCCAGCAGGAGGGATGGCCAGCCCCAGCATTTT. Amino acids: CASRRDGQPQHF.